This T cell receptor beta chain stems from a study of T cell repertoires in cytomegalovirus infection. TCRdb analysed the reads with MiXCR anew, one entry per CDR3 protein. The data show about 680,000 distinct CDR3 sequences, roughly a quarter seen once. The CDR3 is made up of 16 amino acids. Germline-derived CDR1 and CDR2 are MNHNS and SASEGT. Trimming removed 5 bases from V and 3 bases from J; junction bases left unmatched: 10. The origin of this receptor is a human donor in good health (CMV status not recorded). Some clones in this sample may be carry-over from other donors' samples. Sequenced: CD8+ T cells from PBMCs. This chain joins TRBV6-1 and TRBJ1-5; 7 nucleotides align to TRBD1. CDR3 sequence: CASSPTTGVINQPQHF. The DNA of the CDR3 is TGTGCCAGCAGTCCGACAACAGGGGTCATCAATCAGCCCCAGCATTTT.